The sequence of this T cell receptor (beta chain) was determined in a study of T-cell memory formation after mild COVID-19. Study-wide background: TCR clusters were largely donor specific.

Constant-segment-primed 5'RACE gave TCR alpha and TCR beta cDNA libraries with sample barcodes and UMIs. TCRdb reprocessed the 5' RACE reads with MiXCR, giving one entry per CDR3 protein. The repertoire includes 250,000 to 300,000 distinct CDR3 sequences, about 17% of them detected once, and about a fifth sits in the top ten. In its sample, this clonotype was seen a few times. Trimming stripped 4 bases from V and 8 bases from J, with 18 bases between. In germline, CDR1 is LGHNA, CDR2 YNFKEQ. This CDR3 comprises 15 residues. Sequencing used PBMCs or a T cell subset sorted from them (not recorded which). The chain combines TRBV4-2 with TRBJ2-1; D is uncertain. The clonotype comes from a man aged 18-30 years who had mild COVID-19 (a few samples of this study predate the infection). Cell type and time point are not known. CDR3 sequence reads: CASSPGRILGYEQFF. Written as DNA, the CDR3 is TGTGCCAGCAGCCCCGGACGGATCCTGGGTTATGAGCAGTTCTTC.